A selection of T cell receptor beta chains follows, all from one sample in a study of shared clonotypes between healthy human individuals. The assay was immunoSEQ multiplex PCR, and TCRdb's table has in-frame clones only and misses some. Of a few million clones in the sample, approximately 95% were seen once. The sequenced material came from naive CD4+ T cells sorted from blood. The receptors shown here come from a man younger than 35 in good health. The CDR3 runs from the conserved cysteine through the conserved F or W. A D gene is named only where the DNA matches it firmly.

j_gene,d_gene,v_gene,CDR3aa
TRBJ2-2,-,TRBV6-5,CASSYSNGVTGELFF
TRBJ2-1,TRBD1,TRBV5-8,CASSLGDRGLNEQFF
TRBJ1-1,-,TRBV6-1,CASTRTVWTEAFF
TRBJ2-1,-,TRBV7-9,CASSLTPAKTYNEQFF
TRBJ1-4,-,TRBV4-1,CASSQGAGKSIATNEKLFF
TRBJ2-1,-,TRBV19,CASRLSQPYNEQFF
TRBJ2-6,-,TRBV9,CASRESGANVLTF
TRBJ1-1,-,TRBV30,CAWRQGYETEAFF
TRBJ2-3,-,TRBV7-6,CASSLGGGFTDTQYF
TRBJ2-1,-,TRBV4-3,CASSQDTLAGEQFF
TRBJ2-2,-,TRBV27,CASRIWRQNTGELFF
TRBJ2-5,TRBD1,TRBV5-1,CASSSRTRDRGRETQYF
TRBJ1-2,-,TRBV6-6,CASSPDLGGSGYTF
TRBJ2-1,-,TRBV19,CASSINDYNEQFF
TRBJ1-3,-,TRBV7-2,CASSPTGNTIYF
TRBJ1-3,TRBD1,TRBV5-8,CASSSGQGLTSGNTIYF
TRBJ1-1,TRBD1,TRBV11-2,CASSFTGGGGTEAFF
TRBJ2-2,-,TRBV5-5,CASSLGPGPRTGELFF
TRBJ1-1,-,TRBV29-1,CSVEHTSAPGTEAFF